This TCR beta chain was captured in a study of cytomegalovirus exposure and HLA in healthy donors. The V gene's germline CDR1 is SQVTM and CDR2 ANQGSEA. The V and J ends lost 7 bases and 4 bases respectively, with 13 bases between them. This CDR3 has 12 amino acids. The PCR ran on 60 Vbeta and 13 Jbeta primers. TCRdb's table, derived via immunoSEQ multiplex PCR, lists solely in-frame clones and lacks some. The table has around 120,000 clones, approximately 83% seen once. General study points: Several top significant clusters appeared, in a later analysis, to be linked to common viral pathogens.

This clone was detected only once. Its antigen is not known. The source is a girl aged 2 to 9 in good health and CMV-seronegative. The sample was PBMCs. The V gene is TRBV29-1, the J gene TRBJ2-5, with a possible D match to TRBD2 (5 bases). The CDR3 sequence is CSGSGFGETQYF. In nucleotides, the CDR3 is TGCAGCGGGTCGGGGTTCGGAGAGACCCAGTACTTC. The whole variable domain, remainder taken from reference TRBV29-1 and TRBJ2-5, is SAVISQKPSRDICQRGTSLTIQCQVDSQVTMMFWYRQQPGQSLTLIATANQGSEATYESGFVIDKFPISRPNLTFSTLTVSNMSPEDSSIYLCSGSGFGETQYFGPGTRLLVL.